These 28 T cell receptor delta chains originate from one sample sequenced in a study of delta chains in infants with herpesvirus infections. PBMC RNA was reverse transcribed using gamma-chain- and delta-chain-specific primers. TCRdb used CATT to re-call clones from the RT-PCR reads. The sample includes about 320 delta-chain clones, roughly three fifths seen only once; the top ten take approximately 94%. The specimen comprised peripheral blood, sampled at time point 1 of longitudinal follow-up. Receptors originate from a human donor who was a Ugandan infant, either HIV-exposed or HIV-unexposed (not recorded which).

Concerning this clone itself: Germline is not matched at one junction end, which may reflect a read error. The chain is built from TRDV1 and TRDJ1; TRDD3 aligns across 8 bases. The CDR3 covers 20 residues. From germline, CDR1 is TSWWSYY and CDR2 QGS. This CDR3 is CSGETALHPVLGAEPNKLIF. The DNA for the CDR3 is TGCTCTGGGGAAACGGCCCTTCACCCCGTACTGGGGGCCGAACCAAATAAACTCATCTTT.

As regards this clone: A far larger clone is off by one base, so a read error is likely. This chain joins TRDV1 and TRDJ1; 9 nucleotides agree with TRDD3. The germline gives CDR1 TSWWSYY, CDR2 QGS. This CDR3 has 22 amino acids. CDR3 bases: TGTGCTCTTGGGGAACCTCACTTTCCTACAACCTGGGGGATGGATGACACCGATAGACTCATCTTT. Amino acids: CALGEPHFPTTWGMDDTDRLIF.

Comment on this clone: This DNA's translation and the protein TCRdb lists, from a much larger clone, do not match at residue 14, likely due to a read error; the protein shown is translated from the DNA. The CDR3: CALGAPSLRGYGLIDKLIF. The CDR3 nucleotides are TGTGCTCTTGGGGCCCCAAGCCTACGGGGATACGGGTTGATCGATAAACTCATCTTT. This chain joins TRDV1 and TRDJ1; 9 bases are shared with TRDD3. Germline-derived CDR1 and CDR2 are TSWWSYY and QGS. V lost 4 bases to trimming and J lost 4 bases; unmatched junction nucleotides: 19. There are 19 residues in the CDR3.

A note on this clone: The amino acid sequence in TCRdb belongs to a much larger clone and departs from this DNA's translation at residue 10, likely a sequencing read error; the sequence shown is translated from the DNA. V and J are TRDV1 and TRDJ1; 8 bases line up with TRDD3. Per germline, CDR1 TSWWSYY and CDR2 QGS. J was trimmed by 6 bases and V by 2 bases; bases with no gene match: 26. This CDR3 region has 21 residues. This chain's CDR3 is CALGETALHSVLGAEPNKLIF. CDR3 in DNA: TGTGCTCTTGGGGAAACGGCCCTTCACTCCGTACTGGGGGCCGAACCAAATAAACTCATCTTT.

By share, this clone counts as medium-sized. A far larger clone is just one base off, so this is likely a read error. The chain is built from TRDV2 and TRDJ3; no firm D call. The ends were cut back, 1 base at V and 0 bases at J, with 12 bases in the middle. The germline V gene encodes CDR1 GEAIGNYY and CDR2 EKD. The CDR3 consists of 18 residues. The CDR3 nucleotides read TGTGCCTGTGACACAGTGGATTCCGGCTCCTGGGACACCCGACAGATGTTTTTC. Its protein product is CACDTVDSGSWDTRQMFF.

In regard to this clone: The protein TCRdb gives is from a much larger clone and does not agree with this DNA's translation at residue 9, likely a read error; the protein shown here comes from the DNA. The chain is built from TRDV2 and TRDJ3, with TRDD3 matching over 7 bases. Per the germline V gene, CDR1 is GEAIGNYY and CDR2 is EKD. The junction had 13 bases not matched to a gene; V was cut back by 3 bases and J by 0 bases. The length of the CDR3 is 20 residues. The CDR3 spells CACDSVLGYSSSWDTRQMFF. CDR3 bases: TGTGCCTGTGACTCCGTACTGGGGTACTCCAGCTCCTGGGACACCCGACAGATGTTTTTC.

Concerning this clone itself: A far larger clone is one nucleotide away, so this likely arose from a read error. The identical CDR3 is also encoded by other nucleotide sequences in the sample. The chain joins TRDV2 to TRDJ3; 8 bases are a match to TRDD3. The germline gives CDR1 GEAIGNYY, CDR2 EKD. The CDR3 is 18 residues long. CDR3 bases: TGTGCATGTGACACCGCTGGGGGAAGCTCCTGGGACACCCGACAGATGTTTTTC. Protein sequence: CACDTAGGSSWDTRQMFF.

A remark on this clone: A far bigger clonotype differs at one base, so this is likely a read error. This rearrangement joins TRDV1 to TRDJ1, with 10 bases that match TRDD3. The CDR3 has 17 residues. Germline assignment: CDR1 TSWWSYY and CDR2 QGS. V trimming: 5 bases; J trimming: 0 bases; junction bases outside the gene matches: 9. The CDR3 DNA reads as TGTGCTCTTGGGACACGGGGGATACGCAGGAACACCGATAAACTCATCTTT. This sequence encodes CALGTRGIRRNTDKLIF.

In the case of this clone: The protein TCRdb lists belongs to a much larger clone and differs from this DNA's translation at residue 4, which points to a read error; the protein shown is made from the DNA. The chain joins TRDV2 to TRDJ3, with 7 bases matching TRDD3. Per germline, CDR1 GEAIGNYY and CDR2 EKD. The CDR3 covers 20 residues. In DNA, the CDR3 is TGTGCCTGTGGCACCGCGCCCGCTGGGGGTCCGTCCTGGGACACCCGACAGATGTTTTTC. It yields the protein CACGTAPAGGPSWDTRQMFF.

About this clone: The mismatch at residue 3 between this DNA's translation and the TCRdb protein of a much larger clone likely reflects a read error; the protein shown is translated from the DNA. The chain carries TRDV1 and TRDJ1; 9 nucleotides agree with TRDD3. The CDR3 runs 19 residues. Germline lookup yields CDR1 TSWWSYY and CDR2 QGS. CDR3: CAFGAPSLRGYGLTDKLIF. CDR3 DNA: TGTGCTTTTGGGGCCCCAAGCCTACGGGGATACGGGTTGACCGATAAACTCATCTTT.

This clone is hyperexpanded in the sample. The identical CDR3 is also encoded by other nucleotide sequences in the sample. The rearrangement links TRDV1 to TRDJ1; 9 nucleotides align to TRDD3. Germline lookup yields CDR1 TSWWSYY and CDR2 QGS. The ends lost 4 bases at V and 2 bases at J; junction bases unmatched: 17. The CDR3 is 19 amino acids. The CDR3 is CALGAPSLRGYGLTDKLIF. The DNA of the CDR3 is TGTGCTCTTGGGGCCCCAAGCCTACGGGGATACGGGTTGACCGATAAACTCATCTTT.

Of note for this clone: TCRdb shows a much larger clone's protein in place of this DNA's translation, and the two differ at residue 9, likely through a read error; the protein shown is translated from the DNA. The chain is built from TRDV2 and TRDJ3; no firm D call. CDR3 length equals 18 residues. V lost 1 base and J 0 bases, leaving 12 bases between the germline ends. CDR1 and CDR2 (germline): GEAIGNYY, EKD. The CDR3 region is CACDTVDSNSWDTRQMFF. CDR3 nucleotide sequence: TGTGCCTGTGACACAGTGGATTCCAACTCCTGGGACACCCGACAGATGTTTTTC.

About this clone itself: This likely traces to a read error, being one base from a far larger clone. The sample has other DNA sequences that encode this CDR3 too. The CDR3 region has the DNA TGTGCTCTTGGGCCACGGGGAATACGCAGGAACACCGATAAACTCATCTTT. This sequence encodes CALGPRGIRRNTDKLIF. The chain has TRDV1 and TRDJ1; D may be TRDD3 (5 bases). Between the trimmed V and J ends, which lost 5 bases and 0 bases, there was a span of 19 bases. The CDR3 sequence is 17 residues long. The germline V gene has CDR1 TSWWSYY and CDR2 QGS.

This clone was counted a single time. The TCRdb protein, from a much larger clone, departs from this DNA's translation at residue 14, likely by read error; the protein shown derives from the DNA. J is TRDJ1 and V is TRDV1; D may be TRDD2 or TRDD3 (6 bases each). Trimming pared 4 bases from V and 3 bases from J, leaving 45 bases between. Germline CDR1 and CDR2: TSWWSYY and QGS. CDR3 length equals 25 residues. CDR3 in DNA: TGTGCTCTTGGGGGCCGACCCGCCTTCCCCGGGTTTGGACCGGGGGACTCAACACCTCCCGATAAACTCATCTTT. The encoded protein is CALGGRPAFPGFGPGDSTPPDKLIF.

Comment on this clone: A far larger clone is one base from this, pointing to a likely read error. The CDR3 region is CACDTLLGDMAYKLIF. The CDR3 bases are TGTGCCTGTGACACTTTACTGGGGGATATGGCCTATAAACTCATCTTT. This rearrangement joins TRDV2 to TRDJ1; TRDD3 aligns across 11 bases. This CDR3 has 16 residues. Germline V gene sequence: CDR1 GEAIGNYY, CDR2 EKD. After removal of 1 base from V and 6 bases from J, the junction contained 9 bases not matched to a gene.

A few counts support this clone. A far larger clone is only one base removed, so a read error is likely. V is TRDV1 and J is TRDJ1; 9 nucleotides match TRDD3. J lost 3 bases, V lost 4 bases, and 18 bases had no gene match. Germline-derived CDR1 and CDR2 are TSWWSYY and QGS. CDR3 size: 19 residues. The CDR3 reads CALGAPSLRGYGLADKLIF. The CDR3 coding sequence is TGTGCTCTTGGGGCCCCAAGCCTACGGGGATACGGGTTGGCCGATAAACTCATCTTT.

As regards this clone: A far larger clone is off by one base, so a read error is likely. V usage is TRDV1 and J usage is TRDJ1; D is unclear. Trimming shortened V by 3 bases and J by 4 bases, and 9 bases separated the two germline ends. The CDR3 has 13 residues. Germline V lookup: CDR1 TSWWSYY, CDR2 QGS. The CDR3 DNA is TGTGCTCTTGGGGACTTCTTAGTCGATAAACTCATCTTT. Translation gives CALGDFLVDKLIF.

Regarding this clone: This likely stems from a read error, as it lies one base from a far larger clone. This chain connects TRDV1 to TRDJ1; 8 positions match TRDD3. The length of the CDR3 is 17 residues. Per germline, CDR1 TSWWSYY and CDR2 QGS. Germline trimming cut 5 bases from V and 0 bases from J; bases unmatched to any gene: 11. CDR3 sequence (DNA): TGTGCTCTTGGGCCACGGGGGATATGCAGGAACACCGATAAACTCATCTTT. Translation gives CALGPRGICRNTDKLIF.

This clone appeared a few times. Only one base separates this from a far larger clonotype, so it likely reflects a read error. This chain uses TRDV2 with TRDJ3, with 7 nucleotides matching TRDD3. The CDR3 runs to 20 residues. Germline V CDR1 and CDR2: GEAIGNYY, EKD. Here the CDR3 reads CACDTAPAGGPSWGTRQMFF. CDR3 in DNA: TGTGCCTGTGACACCGCGCCCGCTGGGGGTCCGTCCTGGGGCACCCGACAGATGTTTTTC.

With regard to this clone: TCRdb's protein, taken from a much larger clone, differs from this DNA's translation at residue 17, likely owing to a read error; the protein displayed comes from the DNA. The chain uses TRDV2 and TRDJ3, with a tentative D call TRDD3 (5 bases). This CDR3 contains 18 residues. Germline V gives CDR1 GEAIGNYY, CDR2 EKD. The chain's CDR3 is CACDTVDSSSWDTRQMIF. The DNA for the CDR3 is TGTGCCTGTGACACAGTGGATTCCAGCTCCTGGGACACCCGACAGATGATTTTC.

Remarks on this clone: This is likely an artifact of a read error, given a far larger clone one base away. Other DNA sequences within the sample encode an identical CDR3. The chain combines TRDV2 with TRDJ1; 9 bases are shared with TRDD3. Germline V gene lookup returns CDR1 GEAIGNYY and CDR2 EKD. The CDR3 consists of 16 residues. V shed 1 base and J 3 bases; nucleotides not matched to a gene: 8. The CDR3 loop is CACDTLLGDMADKLIF. The CDR3 DNA reads TGTGCCTGTGACACTTTATTGGGGGATATGGCCGATAAACTCATCTTT.

This clone was recorded only once. For this DNA, TCRdb reports the protein of a much larger clone, which diverges at residue 20, most likely from a read error; the protein presented here is translated directly from the DNA. This chain connects TRDV1 to TRDJ1; 9 bases map to TRDD3. The length of the CDR3 is 25 residues. Germline trimming cut 4 bases from V and 2 bases from J; bases unmatched to any gene: 35. Per germline, CDR1 TSWWSYY and CDR2 QGS. CDR3 in amino acids: CALGGRPAFPGFGLGDSTPTDKLIF. The CDR3 nucleotides read TGTGCTCTTGGGGGCCGACCCGCCTTCCCCGGGTTTGGACTGGGGGACTCAACACCTACCGATAAACTCATCTTT.

Note on this clone: A read error likely explains this, since a far larger clone differs by one base. In the same sample, other DNA sequences code for this CDR3. The genes are TRDV3 and TRDJ1; D not certain. Germline V gene sequence: CDR1 TVYSNPD, CDR2 GDNSRS (reference sequence). CDR3 size: 12 residues. The CDR3 protein is CALARPTDKLIF. CDR3 bases: TGCGCCCTCGCACGGCCGACCGATAAACTCATCTTT.

On this clone: A far larger clone lies a single base away; this is likely a read error. Distinct nucleotide sequences in the sample also encode this CDR3. This sequence joins TRDV2 and TRDJ3; D is perhaps TRDD3 (5 bases). Germline loops: CDR1 GEAIGNYY, CDR2 EKD. This CDR3 has 18 residues. This CDR3 reads CACDTVDSSSWDTRQMFF. The CDR3 DNA is TGTGCCTGTGACACAGTGGATTCCAGCTCCTGGGACACCAGACAGATGTTTTTC.

Concerning this clone itself: TCRdb records a much larger clone's protein for this DNA, with a difference at residue 10 that likely arises from a read error; the protein given is the translation of the DNA. The chain is built from TRDV1 and TRDJ1; 9 nucleotides agree with TRDD3. This CDR3 is 25 amino acids long. The germline gives CDR1 TSWWSYY, CDR2 QGS. Trimming took 4 bases from V and 3 from J; bases not matched to a gene: 36. The CDR3 is CALGGRPAFLGFGLGDSTPPDKLIF. The CDR3 nucleotides are TGTGCTCTTGGGGGCCGACCCGCCTTCCTCGGGTTTGGACTGGGGGACTCAACACCTCCCGATAAACTCATCTTT.

As regards this clone: The translation of this DNA and the TCRdb protein of a much larger clone differ at residue 23, probably owing to a read error; the protein shown here is translated from the DNA. This chain links TRDV1 with TRDJ1; 9 nucleotides line up with TRDD3. Germline CDR1 is TSWWSYY and CDR2 is QGS. CDR3 length equals 25 residues. The DNA of the CDR3 is TGTGCTCTTGGGGGCCGACCCGCCTTCCCCGGGTTTGGACTGGGGGACTCAACACCTCCCGATAAACGCATCTTT. Translating it yields CALGGRPAFPGFGLGDSTPPDKRIF.

For this clone: It is likely a read error: a sequence one base away is far more abundant. The identical CDR3 is also encoded by other nucleotide sequences in the sample. CDR3 sequence: CALGPRGIRRNTDKLIF. DNA of the CDR3: TGCGCTCTTGGGCCACGGGGGATACGCAGGAACACCGATAAACTCATCTTT. V and J are TRDV1 and TRDJ1, with TRDD3 matching over 10 bases. The CDR3 sequence is 17 residues long. Germline V gives CDR1 TSWWSYY, CDR2 QGS.

The chain couples TRDV2 to TRDJ1; a possible D gene is TRDD3 (5 bases). Germline V gene sequence: CDR1 GEAIGNYY, CDR2 EKD. CDR3 size: 16 residues. V was shortened by 1 base and J by 3 bases, with 17 bases between the two germline ends. CDR3 protein: CACDTLLENMADKLIF. The CDR3, as DNA: TGTGCCTGTGACACTTTACTGGAGAATATGGCCGATAAACTCATCTTT.